This paragraph covers one T cell receptor beta chain sequence. Its antigen remains unidentified. This sample was taken from a study of shared clonotypes between healthy human individuals. Over several immunoSEQ plates, each subset's genomic DNA was distributed in even portions. Some 30,000 T cell genomes (approximately 180 ng DNA) went into each sorted-subset replicate. The table came from immunoSEQ multiplex PCR; TCRdb's copy has only in-frame clones and leaves some out. Among 2 million to 2.5 million clones listed, 85% to 95% were seen once. General study findings and limits: Sorted-subset sequencing was shown by rarefaction to be incomplete despite large depth. When naive CD4 clonotypes were compared across several donors, about 4.9% were shared.

The V gene end was trimmed by 5 bases and the J gene end by 3 bases; junction bases not matched to a gene: 9. CDR3 length equals 15 residues. CDR1 SGHAT and CDR2 FQNNGV come from the germline V gene. This chain joins TRBV11-2 and TRBJ1-1; TRBD1 matches 7 bases. This TCR was recovered from a man aged 18 to 29 in good health. Some clones in this sample may be carry-over from other donors' samples. The specimen was naive CD4+ T cells from PBMCs. Stated subset: CD45RA+ positively selected. CDR3 coding DNA: TGTGCCAGCAGCGAGTGGACAGGTTTTTACACTGAAGCTTTCTTT. The encoded protein is CASSEWTGFYTEAFF.